The sample holds many counts of the clone carrying this TCR beta chain. The antigen is not known. This record comes from a study of response to subunit inactivated influenza vaccine. Whole-study results and caveats: The study's authors posited that every seasonal influenza vaccination enlists few new T cells.

The V and J ends lost 5 bases and 5 bases, in that order; junction bases with no gene match: 7. The CDR3 covers 15 residues. Germline V gives CDR1 DFQATT, CDR2 SNEGSKA (reference sequence). TCRdb reprocessed the RT-PCR reads via MiXCR and lists one record per CDR3 protein. Counted here are around 750,000 distinct CDR3 sequences, about 20% occurring once; the ten biggest clones make up roughly 10%. Sequences were derived from PBMCs from blood, sampled about 5 days after vaccination. This chain connects TRBV20-1 to TRBJ2-5; 14 positions agree with TRBD2. The receptor comes from a man in his fifties or sixties who received an inactivated influenza vaccine. The CDR3: CSAQTSGRASETQYF. In DNA form, the CDR3 reads TGCAGTGCTCAGACTAGCGGGAGGGCCAGTGAGACCCAGTACTTC.